Listed below are T cell receptor delta chains from one sample, sequenced in a study of Vδ1+ human thymocytes. TCRdb re-called the multiplex PCR reads using CATT. The sample carries roughly 25,000 delta-chain clones, under 8.5% recorded once. The sequenced sample consisted of Vdelta1+ gamma-delta thymocytes from the thymus. These receptors all stem from a girl less than two years old who had congenital heart surgery. CDR3s include the opening cysteine and the closing phenylalanine or tryptophan. The D gene is left open where the match is weak. Size values are once, few and many counts, or a class for expanded clones, and some rows have none.

J gene: TRDJ1
V gene: TRDV1
D gene: .
clone size: few
CDR3 protein: CALGGDGGGHTRGLIF
CDR3 DNA: TGTGCTCTTGGGGGAGACGGGGGGGGCCACACCCGGGGACTCATCTTT

J gene: TRDJ1
V gene: TRDV1
D gene: TRDD3
clone size: few
CDR3 protein: CALGERPSPGGFKEYTDKLIF
CDR3 DNA: TGTGCTCTTGGGGAACGCCCCTCTCCGGGGGGATTTAAAGAGTACACCGATAAACTCATCTTT

J gene: TRDJ1
V gene: TRDV1
D gene: .
clone size: few
CDR3 protein: CALGHPTNSFRPQASVYADKLIF
CDR3 DNA: TGTGCTCTTGGCCACCCCACCAACTCGTTCCGCCCACAGGCCTCCGTCTACGCCGATAAACTCATCTTT

J gene: TRDJ1
V gene: TRDV1
D gene: TRDD3
clone size: .
CDR3 protein: CALGRSLGDIKEGTDKLIF
CDR3 DNA: TGTGCTCTTGGGCGATCGCTGGGGGATATAAAAGAGGGGACCGATAAACTCATCTTT

J gene: TRDJ1
V gene: TRDV1
D gene: .
clone size: .
CDR3 protein: CALGESSFPGDKLIF
CDR3 DNA: TGTGCTCTTGGGGAATCCAGCTTCCCGGGCGATAAACTCATCTTT

J gene: TRDJ1
V gene: TRDV1
D gene: .
clone size: .
CDR3 protein: CALGVFASLAYTDKLIF
CDR3 DNA: TGTGCTCTTGGGGTCTTTGCCTCCCTGGCGTACACCGATAAACTCATCTTT

J gene: TRDJ1
V gene: TRDV1
D gene: .
clone size: few
CDR3 protein: CALGELIPTRRPTDKLIF
CDR3 DNA: TGTGCTCTTGGGGAACTCATCCCTACCCGAAGACCGACCGATAAACTCATCTTT

J gene: TRDJ1
V gene: TRDV1
D gene: .
clone size: few
CDR3 protein: CALGELYLKFIF
CDR3 DNA: TGTGCTCTTGGGGAACTGTACCTAAAGTTCATCTTT

J gene: TRDJ1
V gene: TRDV1
D gene: TRDD3
clone size: few
CDR3 protein: CALGGVNLPRGLWGINFDTDKLIF
CDR3 DNA: TGTGCTCTTGGGGGAGTGAACCTTCCACGGGGACTCTGGGGGATAAATTTCGACACCGATAAACTCATCTTT

J gene: TRDJ1
V gene: TRDV1
D gene: TRDD2
clone size: few
CDR3 protein: CALGESPSYGGETALNTDKLIF
CDR3 DNA: TGTGCTCTTGGGGAAAGCCCTTCCTACGGAGGGGAGACTGCCCTGAACACCGATAAACTCATCTTT

J gene: TRDJ1
V gene: TRDV1
D gene: .
clone size: .
CDR3 protein: CALGDTQSRPTDKLIF
CDR3 DNA: TGTGCTCTTGGGGACACCCAATCACGCCCCACCGATAAACTCATCTTT

J gene: TRDJ1
V gene: TRDV1
D gene: .
clone size: .
CDR3 protein: CALGELCGGPYKLIF
CDR3 DNA: TGTGCTCTTGGGGAATTATGCGGCGGGCCCTATAAACTCATCTTT

J gene: TRDJ1
V gene: TRDV1
D gene: .
clone size: .
CDR3 protein: CALGERQEPSRTYTDKLIF
CDR3 DNA: TGTGCTCTTGGGGAACGCCAAGAGCCGTCTCGTACCTACACCGATAAACTCATCTTT

J gene: TRDJ1
V gene: TRDV1
D gene: .
clone size: few
CDR3 protein: CALGAAFRISGTKLIF
CDR3 DNA: TGTGCTCTTGGGGCCGCATTCCGTATCTCCGGGACTAAACTCATCTTT

J gene: TRDJ1
V gene: TRDV1
D gene: TRDD3
clone size: few
CDR3 protein: CALGFLPYWGIGKLIF
CDR3 DNA: TGTGCTCTTGGGTTCCTTCCATACTGGGGGATAGGTAAACTCATCTTT

J gene: TRDJ1
V gene: TRDV1
D gene: .
clone size: .
CDR3 protein: CALGELRLKDKLIF
CDR3 DNA: TGTGCTCTTGGGGAACTTCGACTAAAGGATAAACTCATCTTT

J gene: TRDJ1
V gene: TRDV1
D gene: TRDD3
clone size: few
CDR3 protein: CALGDYWGIRGGTDKLIF
CDR3 DNA: TGTGCCCTTGGGGATTACTGGGGGATACGCGGAGGCACCGATAAACTCATCTTT

J gene: TRDJ1
V gene: TRDV1
D gene: .
clone size: .
CDR3 protein: CALGESSWRIGTSPWDTDKLIF
CDR3 DNA: TGTGCTCTTGGGGAGAGCTCCTGGAGAATAGGGACCTCCCCGTGGGACACCGATAAACTCATCTTT

J gene: TRDJ1
V gene: TRDV1
D gene: TRDD3
clone size: few
CDR3 protein: CALGDLAPGWGNNPKGNAGSDKLIF
CDR3 DNA: TGTGCTCTTGGGGACCTCGCCCCGGGCTGGGGGAACAACCCTAAAGGGAATGCAGGCTCCGATAAACTCATCTTT

J gene: TRDJ1
V gene: TRDV1
D gene: .
clone size: .
CDR3 protein: CALGELSPAAGITGTDKLIF
CDR3 DNA: TGTGCTCTTGGGGAACTTTCGCCGGCCGCGGGGATCACAGGTACCGATAAACTCATCTTT

J gene: TRDJ1
V gene: TRDV1
D gene: .
clone size: .
CDR3 protein: CALGELSPRPGPPTGDKLIF
CDR3 DNA: TGTGCTCTTGGGGAACTGAGCCCTCGACCTGGTCCTCCGACGGGGGATAAACTCATCTTT

J gene: TRDJ1
V gene: TRDV1
D gene: TRDD3
clone size: few
CDR3 protein: CALVCLARGYRTDKLIF
CDR3 DNA: TGTGCTCTTGTGTGCCTCGCGCGGGGATATAGGACCGATAAACTCATCTTT

J gene: TRDJ1
V gene: TRDV1
D gene: TRDD3
clone size: .
CDR3 protein: CALGDRIRAEHWGSDKLIF
CDR3 DNA: TGTGCTCTTGGGGATAGGATTCGTGCAGAACACTGGGGGAGTGATAAACTCATCTTT

J gene: TRDJ1
V gene: TRDV1
D gene: TRDD3
clone size: few
CDR3 protein: CALGESEWGPLTGGCVTDKLIF
CDR3 DNA: TGTGCTCTTGGGGAATCTGAGTGGGGTCCTCTTACTGGGGGATGTGTCACCGATAAACTCATCTTT

J gene: TRDJ1
V gene: TRDV1
D gene: TRDD3
clone size: few
CDR3 protein: CALGELFLGDTQYPKLIF
CDR3 DNA: TGTGCTCTTGGGGAACTGTTCCTGGGGGATACTCAGTATCCTAAACTCATCTTT

J gene: TRDJ1
V gene: TRDV1
D gene: .
clone size: few
CDR3 protein: CALGELYPDKLIF
CDR3 DNA: TGTGCTCTTGGGGAACTCTACCCCGATAAACTCATCTTT

J gene: TRDJ3
V gene: TRDV2
D gene: TRDD3
clone size: .
CDR3 protein: CACVSDACTGGPHSWDARQMFF
CDR3 DNA: TGTGCCTGTGTCTCCGACGCTTGTACTGGGGGTCCCCACTCCTGGGACGCCCGGCAGATGTTTTTC

J gene: TRDJ1
V gene: TRDV1
D gene: .
clone size: .
CDR3 protein: CALGDHHADSPFGLIF
CDR3 DNA: TGTGCTCTTGGGGACCATCACGCGGATAGTCCGTTTGGACTCATCTTT

J gene: TRDJ1
V gene: TRDV1
D gene: TRDD3
clone size: few
CDR3 protein: CAMMGDTRSPTPYTDKLIF
CDR3 DNA: TGTGCAATGATGGGGGATACGCGGTCCCCCACCCCTTACACCGATAAACTCATCTTT

J gene: TRDJ1
V gene: TRDV1
D gene: .
clone size: .
CDR3 protein: CALGEPRGVLYTDKLIF
CDR3 DNA: TGTGCTCTTGGGGAACCCAGGGGGGTCCTGTACACCGATAAACTCATCTTT

J gene: TRDJ1
V gene: TRDV1
D gene: .
clone size: .
CDR3 protein: CALGERSSYLRPTTISYTDKLTF
CDR3 DNA: TGTGCTCTTGGGGAACGATCGTCTTACCTGCGCCCAACCACGATATCGTACACCGATAAACTCACCTTT

J gene: TRDJ1
V gene: TRDV1
D gene: TRDD3
clone size: medium-sized
CDR3 protein: CALGEPPGWGLGDTDKLIF
CDR3 DNA: TGTGCTCTTGGGGAACCCCCCGGGTGGGGCCTGGGGGACACCGATAAACTCATCTTT

J gene: TRDJ1
V gene: TRDV1
D gene: TRDD3
clone size: few
CDR3 protein: CALGELGGFSQTRRGIRWAYTDKLIF
CDR3 DNA: TGTGCTCTTGGGGAACTAGGGGGGTTTTCCCAGACCCGGAGAGGGATACGGTGGGCGTACACCGATAAACTCATCTTT

J gene: TRDJ1
V gene: TRDV1
D gene: TRDD3
clone size: .
CDR3 protein: CALGDLSSYLTGGYGLIF
CDR3 DNA: TGTGCTCTTGGGGATCTTTCTTCCTACCTCACTGGGGGATACGGACTCATCTTT

J gene: TRDJ1
V gene: TRDV1
D gene: TRDD3
clone size: .
CDR3 protein: CALGEWLPTLGDMTDKLIF
CDR3 DNA: TGTGCTCTTGGGGAATGGCTTCCTACCCTGGGGGATATGACCGATAAACTCATCTTT

J gene: TRDJ1
V gene: TRDV1
D gene: TRDD3
clone size: .
CDR3 protein: CALGPASYAGTGGYEKDIDQGYTDKLIF
CDR3 DNA: TGTGCTCTTGGGCCCGCTTCCTACGCTGGTACTGGGGGATACGAAAAAGACATCGATCAGGGGTACACCGATAAACTCATCTTT

J gene: TRDJ1
V gene: TRDV1
D gene: TRDD2
clone size: few
CDR3 protein: CALGEGPSYSFGADTRRGEDKLIF
CDR3 DNA: TGTGCTCTTGGGGAAGGACCTTCCTACTCCTTTGGCGCGGATACGCGCAGGGGGGAGGATAAACTCATCTTT

J gene: TRDJ1
V gene: TRDV1
D gene: .
clone size: few
CDR3 protein: CALGESGPWLFWTDKLIF
CDR3 DNA: TGTGCTCTTGGGGAAAGTGGGCCCTGGCTTTTTTGGACCGATAAACTCATCTTT

J gene: TRDJ1
V gene: TRDV1
D gene: .
clone size: few
CDR3 protein: CALGEPFPTRLGVADKLIF
CDR3 DNA: TGTGCTCTTGGGGAACCCTTTCCTACTCGACTGGGGGTTGCCGATAAACTCATCTTT

J gene: TRDJ1
V gene: TRDV1
D gene: TRDD3
clone size: .
CDR3 protein: CALGELVPGGYTLSDKLIF
CDR3 DNA: TGTGCTCTTGGGGAACTGGTTCCTGGGGGATACACCTTATCCGATAAACTCATCTTT

J gene: TRDJ1
V gene: TRDV1
D gene: .
clone size: .
CDR3 protein: CALGDPSYNLGDLCTDKLTF
CDR3 DNA: TGTGCTCTTGGGGACCCTTCCTACAACCTGGGGGATCTCTGCACCGATAAACTCACCTTT

J gene: TRDJ1
V gene: TRDV1
D gene: TRDD3
clone size: few
CDR3 protein: CALGEWRPLPPQYTNLTGGYNRLIF
CDR3 DNA: TGTGCTCTTGGGGAATGGAGGCCCCTCCCCCCCCAATATACAAATCTAACTGGGGGATATAATAGACTCATCTTT

J gene: TRDJ1
V gene: TRDV1
D gene: TRDD3
clone size: .
CDR3 protein: CALGELKILPGGYLGDKLIF
CDR3 DNA: TGTGCTCTTGGGGAACTAAAGATCCTACCTGGGGGATACCTGGGTGATAAACTCATCTTT

J gene: TRDJ1
V gene: TRDV1
D gene: TRDD2
clone size: .
CDR3 protein: CALGGPPSYRWQYTDKLIF
CDR3 DNA: TGTGCTCTTGGGGGCCCGCCTTCCTACCGCTGGCAGTACACCGATAAACTCATCTTT

J gene: TRDJ1
V gene: TRDV1
D gene: .
clone size: few
CDR3 protein: CALGAILPIPLGIRYTDKLIF
CDR3 DNA: TGTGCTCTTGGGGCCATCCTTCCAATCCCCCTGGGGATCCGGTACACCGATAAACTCATCTTT

J gene: TRDJ1
V gene: TRDV1
D gene: .
clone size: .
CDR3 protein: CALGEPGWRPLKLIF
CDR3 DNA: TGTGCTCTTGGGGAACCCGGGTGGCGGCCACTTAAACTCATCTTT

J gene: TRDJ1
V gene: TRDV1
D gene: TRDD3
clone size: few
CDR3 protein: CALGEDFLAGGYNLVPTDKLIF
CDR3 DNA: TGTGCTCTTGGGGAAGATTTCCTGGCCGGGGGATACAACCTAGTACCCACCGATAAACTCATCTTT

J gene: TRDJ1
V gene: TRDV1
D gene: .
clone size: few
CDR3 protein: CALGELSSSPRFGTGPPDKLIF
CDR3 DNA: TGTGCTCTTGGGGAACTGAGTTCTTCCCCTCGGTTTGGCACGGGCCCACCCGATAAACTCATCTTT

J gene: TRDJ1
V gene: TRDV1
D gene: TRDD3
clone size: .
CDR3 protein: CALGDNLMGVLGDTDKLIF
CDR3 DNA: TGTGCTCTTGGGGATAACCTGATGGGGGTACTGGGGGATACCGATAAACTCATCTTT

J gene: TRDJ1
V gene: TRDV1
D gene: TRDD3
clone size: few
CDR3 protein: CALGEGSLYWGIRGKLIF
CDR3 DNA: TGTGCTCTTGGGGAGGGCTCCTTGTACTGGGGGATACGCGGTAAACTCATCTTT

J gene: TRDJ1
V gene: TRDV1
D gene: TRDD3
clone size: .
CDR3 protein: CALGEPTTALGLGDVYTDKLIF
CDR3 DNA: TGTGCTCTTGGGGAACCAACCACTGCCCTGGGCCTGGGGGACGTGTACACCGATAAACTCATCTTT

J gene: TRDJ1
V gene: TRDV1
D gene: .
clone size: few
CDR3 protein: CALGELAPLPDKLIF
CDR3 DNA: TGTGCTCTTGGGGAACTAGCCCCACTCCCCGATAAACTCATCTTT

J gene: TRDJ1
V gene: TRDV1
D gene: .
clone size: few
CDR3 protein: CALGAPSPGGAIKLIF
CDR3 DNA: TGTGCTCTTGGGGCCCCTTCCCCGGGAGGGGCGATAAAACTCATCTTT

J gene: TRDJ1
V gene: TRDV1
D gene: TRDD2
clone size: .
CDR3 protein: CALGEPFPSYRWAPLTDKLIF
CDR3 DNA: TGTGCTCTTGGGGAACCCTTCCCTTCCTACCGCTGGGCTCCACTCACCGATAAACTCATCTTT

J gene: TRDJ1
V gene: TRDV1
D gene: .
clone size: .
CDR3 protein: CALGEYFLPGIQYTDKLIF
CDR3 DNA: TGTGCTCTTGGGGAATACTTCCTACCGGGGATACAGTACACCGATAAACTCATCTTT

J gene: TRDJ1
V gene: TRDV1
D gene: .
clone size: .
CDR3 protein: CALGDLSFGPHGAYTDKLIF
CDR3 DNA: TGTGCTCTTGGGGACCTTAGTTTCGGACCGCACGGGGCGTACACCGATAAACTCATCTTT

J gene: TRDJ1
V gene: TRDV1
D gene: TRDD3
clone size: few
CDR3 protein: CALGDLEDMGGYKYTDKLIF
CDR3 DNA: TGTGCTCTTGGGGACCTGGAAGATATGGGGGGATACAAGTACACCGATAAACTCATCTTT

J gene: TRDJ1
V gene: TRDV1
D gene: .
clone size: .
CDR3 protein: CALGERKVRPSPELIF
CDR3 DNA: TGTGCTCTTGGGGAACGGAAAGTACGCCCCTCGCCCGAACTCATCTTT